The 28 T cell receptor beta chains in this list originate from one sample, sequenced in a study of cytomegalovirus exposure and HLA in healthy donors. Primers: 60 Vbeta forward and 13 Jbeta reverse. TCRdb's table, derived via immunoSEQ multiplex PCR, lists solely in-frame clones and lacks some. There are about 110,000 clones in the sample; over 65% occur only once, and around 0.9% lies in the top ten. Sequences were obtained from PBMCs. The receptor set was obtained from a woman aged 25 to 39 in good health and CMV-seronegative.

J is TRBJ2-2 and V is TRBV9; no reliable D call. Germline-derived CDR1 and CDR2 are SGDLS and YYNGEE. V was clipped by 0 bases and J by 3 bases, with 6 bases between them. The CDR3 totals 14 residues. Written as DNA, the CDR3 is TGTGCCAGCAGCGTAGTTGCGTACACCGGGGAGCTGTTTTTT. Protein product: CASSVVAYTGELFF.

This clone occurred once. This chain uses TRBV7-2 with TRBJ1-1; D is ambiguous. Trimming removed 5 bases at V and 1 base at J, with 8 bases between. Germline V gene data show CDR1 as SGHTA and CDR2 as FQGNSA. The CDR3 runs 13 residues. The CDR3 spells CASSLDTNTEAFF. CDR3 bases: TGTGCCAGCAGCCTTGACACGAACACTGAAGCTTTCTTT.

The chain carries TRBV27 and TRBJ2-3, with TRBD2 matching 9 bases. With 2 bases clipped from V and 5 bases from J, the junction kept 11 bases outside the gene matches. Per the germline V gene, CDR1 is MNHEY and CDR2 is SMNVEV (reference sequence). This CDR3 has 17 residues. This CDR3 reads CASSLPRSGGQKDTQYF. The CDR3 DNA follows: TGTGCCAGCAGTTTACCGCGTAGCGGGGGACAAAAAGATACGCAGTATTTT.

The CDR3 sequence is CASRTSGSNEQFF. The CDR3 bases are TGTGCCAGCAGGACTAGCGGGAGCAATGAGCAGTTCTTC. The V and J genes are TRBV7-9 and TRBJ2-1; 12 positions agree with TRBD2. Germline-derived CDR1 and CDR2 are SEHNR and FQNEAQ (reference sequence). Losses at the gene ends were 6 bases for V and 6 bases for J; bases not matched to a gene: 0. The CDR3 spans 13 residues. Supplemented by reference TRBV7-9 and TRBJ2-1, the full variable domain reads DTGVSQNPRHKITKRGQNVTFRCDPISEHNRLYWYRQTLGQGPEFLTYFQNEAQLEKSRLLSDRFSAERPKGSFSTLEIQRTEQGDSAMYLCASRTSGSNEQFFGPGTRLTVL.

This chain joins TRBV25-1 and TRBJ1-2; D may be TRBD1 (6 bases). Trimming removed 5 bases at V and 4 bases at J, with 8 bases between. The CDR3 sequence is 12 residues long. CDR1 and CDR2 from the germline V gene are MGHDK and SYGVNS. CDR3 DNA: TGTGCCAGCAGTTGGACAGCCTATGGCTACACCTTC. Translating it yields CASSWTAYGYTF.

The chain recombines TRBV7-2 with TRBJ2-5, with a possible D match to TRBD2 (6 bases). Deletions cut 0 bases from V and 5 bases from J, with 10 bases between. Germline CDR1 and CDR2: SGHTA and FQGNSA. The CDR3 is 14 amino acids. Here the CDR3 reads CASSLAGGGETQYF. CDR3 DNA: TGTGCCAGCAGCTTAGCGGGGGGTGGGGAGACCCAGTACTTC.

The chain recombines TRBV30 with TRBJ2-7; D is possibly TRBD1 (6 bases). CDR3 length equals 13 residues. Germline V CDR1 and CDR2: GTSNPN, SVGIG (reference sequence). Trimming pared 1 base from V and 2 bases from J, leaving 9 bases between. CDR3 sequence reads: CAWSGDKAYEQYF. The CDR3 DNA is TGTGCCTGGAGTGGGGACAAAGCCTACGAGCAGTACTTC.

This sequence joins TRBV5-1 and TRBJ1-1, with 9 bases fitting TRBD1. Germline values: CDR1 SGHRS, CDR2 YFSETQ. V lost 4 bases, J lost 4 bases, and 11 bases stayed unmatched. This CDR3 comprises 16 residues. CDR3 protein: CASSGGQGLSTTEAFF. The CDR3, as DNA: TGCGCCAGCAGCGGGGGACAGGGACTATCTACCACTGAAGCTTTCTTT.

The sample holds one count of this clone. This sequence joins TRBV5-1 and TRBJ1-1; possibly TRBD1 for D (6 bases). Trimming shortened V by 3 bases and J by 3 bases, and 12 bases separated the two germline ends. The CDR3 extends over 14 amino acids. Germline V gives CDR1 SGHRS, CDR2 YFSETQ. The DNA for the CDR3 is TGCGCCAGCAGCTCGACAGGCCCACACACTGAAGCTTTCTTT. This sequence encodes CASSSTGPHTEAFF. The variable domain in full, completed from reference TRBV5-1 and TRBJ1-1, reads KAGVTQTPRYLIKTRGQQVTLSCSPISGHRSVSWYQQTPGQGLQFLFEYFSETQRNKGNFPGRFSGRQFSNSRSEMNVSTLELGDSALYLCASSSTGPHTEAFFGQGTRLTVV.

The J gene is TRBJ2-7, the V gene TRBV10-2; TRBD1 matches 10 bases. The length of the CDR3 is 14 residues. CDR1 and CDR2 (germline): WSHSY, SAAADI. V was pared by 4 bases and J by 4 bases, with 4 bases of the junction left unmatched. The CDR3 region is CASSVGTGDYEQYF. The CDR3 DNA is TGCGCCAGCAGTGTGGGGACAGGGGATTACGAGCAGTACTTC.

This clone was observed a single time. V usage is TRBV7-2 and J usage is TRBJ2-7, with TRBD2 identical over 8 bases. CDR3 size: 15 residues. V shed 0 bases, J shed 0 bases, and the junction held 1 base outside the gene matches. Germline CDR1 reads SGHTA; CDR2 reads FQGNSA. The CDR3: CASSLASGSSYEQYF. The DNA for the CDR3 is TGTGCCAGCAGCTTAGCCAGCGGGAGCTCCTACGAGCAGTACTTC.

The chain joins TRBV6-5 to TRBJ1-1, with TRBD1 identical over 10 bases. Germline trimming cut 2 bases from V and 4 bases from J; bases unmatched to any gene: 1. CDR1 MNHEY and CDR2 SVGAGI come from the germline V gene. This CDR3 spans 14 amino acids. The CDR3 loop reads CASSYDRGLTEAFF. The CDR3 region has the DNA TGTGCCAGCAGTTACGACAGGGGGCTCACTGAAGCTTTCTTT.

Here the CDR3 DNA reads TGCGCCAGCAGCTCCCAGGCCCCTAACTATGGCTACACCTTC. Protein product: CASSSQAPNYGYTF. The chain joins TRBV5-1 to TRBJ1-2; D unresolved. V was clipped by 3 bases and J by 0 bases, with 9 bases between them. CDR1 is SGHRS and CDR2 is YFSETQ in the germline V gene. This CDR3 contains 14 residues.

The chain is built from TRBV11-2 and TRBJ2-3; D uncertain. The CDR3 is 13 amino acids. Germline assignment: CDR1 SGHAT and CDR2 FQNNGV. Trimming left V 4 bases short and J 6 bases short, with 11 bases between. CDR3 sequence: CASSSLAGDTQYF. Here the CDR3 DNA reads TGTGCCAGCAGCTCACTCGCCGGGGATACGCAGTATTTT.

CDR3 nucleotide sequence: TGCGCCAGCAGCATCGAGACAGGGGAAACTGAAGCTTTCTTT. Amino acid sequence: CASSIETGETEAFF. V is TRBV5-1 and J is TRBJ1-1; 8 nucleotides agree with TRBD1. Germline V gives CDR1 SGHRS, CDR2 YFSETQ. V dropped 4 bases and J dropped 5; count of bases not matched to a gene: 7. The CDR3 has 14 amino acids. The full variable domain, in which reference TRBV5-1 and TRBJ1-1 provide the parts outside the CDR3, is KAGVTQTPRYLIKTRGQQVTLSCSPISGHRSVSWYQQTPGQGLQFLFEYFSETQRNKGNFPGRFSGRQFSNSRSEMNVSTLELGDSALYLCASSIETGETEAFFGQGTRLTVV.

The chain recombines TRBV15 with TRBJ1-2; 7 bases fit TRBD1. V lost 4 bases, J lost 4 bases, and 12 bases stayed unmatched. CDR3 length: 16 amino acids. Looked up from germline, CDR1 is LNHNV and CDR2 is YYDKDF (reference sequence). The CDR3 loop is CATSTSSGGGVYGYTF. CDR3 in DNA: TGTGCCACCAGCACCAGTAGCGGAGGGGGCGTCTATGGCTACACCTTC.

The rearrangement joins TRBV7-9 to TRBJ2-7, with 11 bases lining up with TRBD1. The ends lost 1 base at V and 7 bases at J; junction bases unmatched: 9. Germline V CDR1 and CDR2: SEHNR, FQNEAQ (reference sequence). The CDR3 has 16 amino acids. The DNA of the CDR3 is TGTGCCAGCAGCTTAGGTCGGGGACAGGGGGGAGTGGAGCAGTACTTC. It encodes CASSLGRGQGGVEQYF.

This chain joins TRBV2 and TRBJ1-3; possibly TRBD1 for D (6 bases). This CDR3 is 16 amino acids long. Germline-derived CDR1 and CDR2 are SNHLY and FYNNEI. V was pared by 2 bases and J by 2 bases, with 13 bases between. The CDR3 nucleotides read TGTGCCAGCAGTGAACAGGGGCCGAGGGCTGGAAACACCATATATTTT. This sequence encodes CASSEQGPRAGNTIYF. The full variable domain, completed using reference TRBV2 and TRBJ1-3, is EPEVTQTPSHQVTQMGQEVILRCVPISNHLYFYWYRQILGQKVEFLVSFYNNEISEKSEIFDDQFSVERPDGSNFTLKIRSTKLEDSAMYFCASSEQGPRAGNTIYFGEGSWLTVV.

The V and J genes are TRBV5-8 and TRBJ2-7, with D perhaps TRBD2 (5 bases). Germline CDR1 is SGHTS and CDR2 is YDEGEE. This CDR3 comprises 13 residues. Trimming took off 2 bases at V and 4 bases at J, with 10 bases between the two ends. The CDR3 sequence: CASSFGVRYEQYF. The DNA for the CDR3 is TGTGCCAGCAGCTTCGGGGTTCGGTACGAGCAGTACTTC.

This clone was recorded a few times. The genes are TRBV27 and TRBJ2-7; 7 bases are a match to TRBD1. The CDR3 totals 18 residues. The trim removed 7 bases at V and 3 bases at J, leaving 21 bases unmatched. Germline CDR1 is MNHEY and CDR2 is SMNVEV (reference sequence). The CDR3 DNA sequence: TGTGCCAGCAACCTTTCGTGGACAGGTTGCGGCCTTGGCTACGAGCAGTACTTC. It encodes CASNLSWTGCGLGYEQYF.

The rearrangement links TRBV9 to TRBJ2-5, with D maybe TRBD1 (5 bases). This CDR3 is 14 amino acids long. Germline assignment: CDR1 SGDLS and CDR2 YYNGEE. V was cut by 0 bases and J by 4 bases, with 10 bases left in between. CDR3 DNA: TGTGCCAGCAGCGTAGATAGGGGCCGAGAGACCCAGTACTTC. As protein: CASSVDRGRETQYF.

The gene calls are TRBV12-5 and TRBJ1-5; D gene unclear. Trimming cost V 4 bases and J 2 bases, with 9 bases left between them. This CDR3 is 14 amino acids long. In germline, CDR1 is LGHNT, CDR2 FRNRAP. Here the CDR3 reads CASGSEGRNQPQHF. The CDR3, as DNA: TGTGCTAGTGGTTCGGAGGGTCGCAATCAGCCCCAGCATTTT.

J is TRBJ1-2 and V is TRBV6-4; D gene unclear. The CDR3 contains 15 residues. The germline CDR1 and CDR2 sequences are MRHNA and SNTAGT. Deletions cut 4 bases from V and 4 bases from J, with 16 bases between. The DNA of the CDR3 is TGTGCCAGCAGTGTGTCGAGAGAGGCAGTCTATGGCTACACCTTC. Translated, it gives CASSVSREAVYGYTF.

This chain connects TRBV2 to TRBJ1-5, with TRBD1 identical over 7 bases. The J segment lost 4 bases and the V segment lost 6 bases, leaving 3 bases of the junction unmatched. The CDR3 is 13 residues long. Germline CDR1 SNHLY, CDR2 FYNNEI. The CDR3 loop reads CASRTQGNQPQHF. CDR3 bases: TGTGCCAGCAGGACACAGGGGAATCAGCCCCAGCATTTT.

This chain links TRBV25-1 with TRBJ1-1, with D uncertain. Germline CDR1 and CDR2: MGHDK and SYGVNS. V gave up 4 bases and J gave up 1 base, with 10 bases separating them. The CDR3 runs 14 residues. The CDR3 DNA follows: TGTGCCAGCAGTGTCGCAGGAGGGAACACTGAAGCTTTCTTT. Translated, it gives CASSVAGGNTEAFF.

This chain joins TRBV7-9 and TRBJ1-1; D possibly corresponds to TRBD1 (5 bases). The CDR3 is made up of 12 amino acids. Trimming took 5 bases from V and 8 from J, leaving 12 bases between them. Germline CDR1 SEHNR, CDR2 FQNEAQ (reference sequence). As DNA, the CDR3 is TGTGCCAGCAGCCGAGGAGACAGAGAAGCTTTCTTT. This encodes CASSRGDREAFF.

The V call is TRBV7-3, the J call TRBJ1-2, with D tentatively TRBD1 (6 bases). Germline V lookup: CDR1 SGHTA, CDR2 FQGTGA. Trimming removed 1 base at V and 4 bases at J, with 16 bases between. This CDR3 contains 16 residues. The CDR3 spells CASSLSGGAGIYGYTF. As DNA, the CDR3 is TGTGCCAGCAGCTTAAGTGGGGGGGCCGGTATCTATGGCTACACCTTC.

The chain has TRBV7-2 and TRBJ1-1; TRBD1 matches 9 bases. Germline V gives CDR1 SGHTA, CDR2 FQGNSA. The trim removed 5 bases at V and 1 base at J, leaving 5 bases unmatched. This CDR3 has 15 residues. The CDR3 spells CASSRDRGENTEAFF. In DNA, the CDR3 is TGTGCCAGCAGCCGCGACAGGGGGGAGAACACTGAAGCTTTCTTT.